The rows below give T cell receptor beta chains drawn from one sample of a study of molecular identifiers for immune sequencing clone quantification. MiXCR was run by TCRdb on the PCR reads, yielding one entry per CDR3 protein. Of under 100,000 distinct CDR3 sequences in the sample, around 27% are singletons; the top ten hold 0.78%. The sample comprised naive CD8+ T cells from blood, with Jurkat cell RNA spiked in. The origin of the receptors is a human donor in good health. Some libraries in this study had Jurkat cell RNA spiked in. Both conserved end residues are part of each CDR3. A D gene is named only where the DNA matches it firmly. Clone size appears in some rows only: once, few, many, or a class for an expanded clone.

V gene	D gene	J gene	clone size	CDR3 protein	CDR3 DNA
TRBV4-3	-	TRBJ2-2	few	CASSSDSTAGELFF	TGCGCCAGCAGCTCGGATAGTACGGCCGGGGAGCTGTTTTTT
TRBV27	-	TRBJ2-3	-	CASGLSAAPSSTDTQYF	TGTGCCAGCGGTTTATCCGCGGCCCCCTCTAGCACAGATACGCAGTATTTT
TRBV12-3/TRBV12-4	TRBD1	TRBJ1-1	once	CATNQDRGVPTEAFF	TGTGCCACCAACCAGGACAGGGGAGTTCCCACTGAAGCTTTCTTT
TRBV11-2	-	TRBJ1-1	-	CASSIGPEGTEAFF	TGTGCCAGCAGCATCGGACCGGAGGGCACTGAAGCTTTCTTT
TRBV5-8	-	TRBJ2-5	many	CASSVETQYF	TGTGCCAGCAGCGTAGAGACCCAGTACTTC
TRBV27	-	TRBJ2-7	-	CASSLGRKGPTLGEQYF	TGTGCCAGCAGCCTGGGCCGTAAGGGACCGACCTTGGGGGAGCAGTACTTC
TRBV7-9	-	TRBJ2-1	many	CASSLALGTVSYNEQFF	TGTGCCAGCAGCTTAGCGCTAGGGACTGTCTCCTACAATGAGCAGTTCTTC
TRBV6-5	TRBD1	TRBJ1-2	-	CASSYSRDRGSDGYTF	TGTGCCAGCAGTTACTCACGGGACAGGGGTAGCGATGGCTACACCTTC
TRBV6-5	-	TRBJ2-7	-	CASSTGDKRLYEQYF	TGTGCCAGCAGCACCGGGGACAAGCGACTATACGAGCAGTACTTC
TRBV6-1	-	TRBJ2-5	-	CASSDAGQEPQYF	TGTGCCAGCAGTGACGCGGGCCAAGAGCCCCAGTACTTC
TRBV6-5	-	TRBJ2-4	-	CASGDRTGFGNIQYF	TGTGCCAGCGGGGACCGAACAGGGTTCGGAAACATTCAGTACTTC
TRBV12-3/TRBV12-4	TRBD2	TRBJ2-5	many	CASRLAGFQETQYF	TGTGCCAGTCGACTAGCGGGATTCCAAGAGACCCAGTACTTC
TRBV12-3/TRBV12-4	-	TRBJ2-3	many	CASSGDLRTDTQYF	TGTGCCAGCAGCGGGGACCTACGCACAGATACGCAGTATTTT
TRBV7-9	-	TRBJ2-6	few	CASSSRSGKVSSGANVLTF	TGTGCCAGCAGCTCGAGATCCGGGAAGGTGAGCTCTGGGGCCAACGTCCTGACTTTC
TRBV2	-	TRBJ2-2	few	CASSSHRDSSGELFF	TGTGCCAGCAGTAGTCACCGGGACTCTTCCGGGGAGCTGTTTTTT
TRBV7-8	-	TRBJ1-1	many	CASSLLGEAFF	TGTGCCAGCAGCTTACTGGGAGAAGCTTTCTTT
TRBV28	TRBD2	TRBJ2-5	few	CATLGGEVKTQYF	TGTGCCACCCTGGGGGGGGAGGTGAAGACCCAGTACTTC
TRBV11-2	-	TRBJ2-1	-	CASSSPGASYYNEQFF	TGTGCCAGCAGTTCCCCCGGGGCTAGCTATTACAATGAGCAGTTCTTC
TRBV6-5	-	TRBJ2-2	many	CASRGTVNTGELFF	TGTGCCAGCAGAGGGACGGTTAACACCGGGGAGCTGTTTTTT
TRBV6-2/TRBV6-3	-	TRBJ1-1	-	CASSYLPPGLNTEAFF	TGTGCCAGCAGTTACCTTCCTCCCGGGTTGAACACTGAAGCTTTCTTT
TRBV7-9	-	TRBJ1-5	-	CASSSWEQPQHF	TGTGCCAGCAGCTCATGGGAACAGCCCCAGCATTTT
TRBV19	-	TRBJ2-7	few	CASFGAPSYEQYF	TGTGCCAGTTTCGGTGCACCTTCCTACGAGCAGTACTTC
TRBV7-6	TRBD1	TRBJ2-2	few	CASSYSGTEWAGELFF	TGTGCCAGCAGCTACTCCGGGACAGAATGGGCCGGGGAGCTGTTTTTT
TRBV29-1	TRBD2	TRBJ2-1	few	CSVVGTSGGNEQFF	TGCAGCGTTGTTGGGACTAGCGGGGGAAATGAGCAGTTCTTC
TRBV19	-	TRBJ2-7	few	CASSTPTYNNEQYF	TGTGCCAGTAGTACCCCGACATACAACAACGAGCAGTACTTC
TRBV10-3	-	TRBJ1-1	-	CAIRTDYMNTEAFF	TGTGCCATCAGGACAGATTACATGAACACTGAAGCTTTCTTT
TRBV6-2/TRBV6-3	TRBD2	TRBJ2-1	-	CASPMGGNEQFF	TGTGCCAGCCCGATGGGAGGGAATGAGCAGTTCTTC